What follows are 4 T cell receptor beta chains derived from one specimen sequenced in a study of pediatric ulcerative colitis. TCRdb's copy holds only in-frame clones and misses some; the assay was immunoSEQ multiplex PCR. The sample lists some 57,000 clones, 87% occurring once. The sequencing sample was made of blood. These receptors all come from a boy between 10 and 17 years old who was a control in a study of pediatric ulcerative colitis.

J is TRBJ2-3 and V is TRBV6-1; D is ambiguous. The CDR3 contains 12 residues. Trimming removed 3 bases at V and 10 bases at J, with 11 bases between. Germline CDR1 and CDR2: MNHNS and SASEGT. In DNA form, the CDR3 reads TGTGCCAGCAGTGATACAAAGGATTCGCAGTATTTT. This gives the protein CASSDTKDSQYF.

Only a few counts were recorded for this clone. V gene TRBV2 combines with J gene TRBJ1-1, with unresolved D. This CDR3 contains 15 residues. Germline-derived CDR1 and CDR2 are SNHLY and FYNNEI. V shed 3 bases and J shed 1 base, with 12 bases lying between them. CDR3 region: CASSEFGRRNTEAFF. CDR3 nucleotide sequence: TGTGCCAGCAGTGAGTTTGGGCGGAGGAACACTGAAGCTTTCTTT.

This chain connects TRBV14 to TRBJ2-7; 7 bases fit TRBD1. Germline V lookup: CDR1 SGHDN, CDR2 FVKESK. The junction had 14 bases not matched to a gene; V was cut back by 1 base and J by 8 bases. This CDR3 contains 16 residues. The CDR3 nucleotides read TGTGCCAGCAGCCAAGTGGAAGGTACAGGGGTTTTAAAGCAGTACTTC. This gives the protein CASSQVEGTGVLKQYF.

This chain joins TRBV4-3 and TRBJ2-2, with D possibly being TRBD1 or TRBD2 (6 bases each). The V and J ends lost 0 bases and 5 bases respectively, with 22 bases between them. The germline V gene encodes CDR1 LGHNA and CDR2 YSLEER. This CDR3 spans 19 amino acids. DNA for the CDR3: TGCGCCAGCAGCCAAGAACTGGCCAAAGGGGGGAGGTATACCGGGGAGCTGTTTTTT. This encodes CASSQELAKGGRYTGELFF.